The rows below give T cell receptor beta chains drawn from one sample of a study of human T cells and chemical hapten exposure. TCRdb redid the calling of the RACE reads with MiXCR, one entry per CDR3 protein. The profile shows more than 100,000 distinct CDR3 sequences, 13% of them singletons. The source material was whole blood, sampled in connection with sensitization to the hapten diphenylcyclopropenone (DPC). These receptors came from a woman younger than 30 with alopecia areata. Some clones in this sample may be carry-over from other donors' samples. Each CDR3 is given without its conserved first and last residue. Each record gives: CDR3 protein, V gene, D gene, J gene. A D gene is named only where the DNA matches it firmly.

cdr3_aa: SARDGSGVETQY
v_call: TRBV20-1
d_call: TRBD2
j_call: TRBJ2-5

cdr3_aa: ASSYQAGGNQPQH
v_call: TRBV6-2/TRBV6-3
d_call: TRBD1
j_call: TRBJ1-5

cdr3_aa: ATNPGYEQY
v_call: TRBV7-9
d_call: NA
j_call: TRBJ2-7

cdr3_aa: ASSLGGARTYEQY
v_call: TRBV12-3/TRBV12-4
d_call: NA
j_call: TRBJ2-7

cdr3_aa: SARDRWGDF
v_call: TRBV20-1
d_call: NA
j_call: TRBJ1-1

cdr3_aa: ASSRGTGEQY
v_call: TRBV4-2
d_call: NA
j_call: TRBJ2-7

cdr3_aa: ASSLVNRGDLH
v_call: TRBV11-2
d_call: TRBD1
j_call: TRBJ1-6

cdr3_aa: ASSLGTSQETQY
v_call: TRBV4-2
d_call: TRBD2
j_call: TRBJ2-5

cdr3_aa: ASSLQGGSYEQY
v_call: TRBV5-5
d_call: NA
j_call: TRBJ2-7

cdr3_aa: ASSLRARRNTIY
v_call: TRBV28
d_call: NA
j_call: TRBJ1-3

cdr3_aa: ASSAGRGNIQY
v_call: TRBV12-3/TRBV12-4
d_call: NA
j_call: TRBJ2-4

cdr3_aa: ASSLVGLMNTEAF
v_call: TRBV7-2
d_call: NA
j_call: TRBJ1-1

cdr3_aa: ASSLVGQGIDEQF
v_call: TRBV5-4
d_call: TRBD1
j_call: TRBJ2-1

cdr3_aa: ASRSPGSGNQPQH
v_call: TRBV28
d_call: NA
j_call: TRBJ1-5